The rows below give T cell receptor beta chains drawn from one sample of a study of blood T cell repertoires in COVID-19. TCRdb's table, derived via immunoSEQ multiplex PCR, lists solely in-frame clones and lacks some. The sample includes about 230,000 clones, 80% to 90% of them seen just once. Sequenced input: peripheral blood. These receptor sequences come from a man in his forties with acute or convalescent COVID-19. Each CDR3 is given with its conserved first and last residue. D genes are given only for firm matches. Not all rows give a size; the values are once, few, many and, for expanded clones, a class.

clone_size | cdr3_length | j_call | d_call | v_call | cdr3_nt | cdr3_aa
few | 15 | TRBJ1-5 | - | TRBV27 | TGTGCCACCTCACTTCTTGCCGGGGGAAATCAGCCCCAGCATTTT | CATSLLAGGNQPQHF
once | 12 | TRBJ2-1 | - | TRBV30 | TGTGCCTGGAGTGTACGGGGAAATGAGCAGTTCTTC | CAWSVRGNEQFF
- | 15 | TRBJ2-7 | - | TRBV7-6 | TGTGCCAGCAGCTTAGAGACCGCAGGGAAATACGAGCAGTACTTC | CASSLETAGKYEQYF
- | 16 | TRBJ1-1 | - | TRBV5-6 | TGTGCCAGCAGCTTGGAAGCGGGACGGTGGAACACTGAAGCTTTCTTT | CASSLEAGRWNTEAFF
- | 13 | TRBJ2-1 | - | TRBV2 | TGTGCCAGCAGAGAAATTACGACGGGAGAGCAGTTCTTC | CASREITTGEQFF
- | 15 | TRBJ1-6 | TRBD1 | TRBV27 | TGTGCCAGCAGTTTGGGACAGGGCTATCCTTCACCCCTCCACTTT | CASSLGQGYPSPLHF
- | 14 | TRBJ2-7 | - | TRBV7-8 | TGTGCCAGCAGCTTGACTTTACAGGGCTACGAGCAGTACTTC | CASSLTLQGYEQYF
- | 11 | TRBJ1-2 | - | TRBV20-1 | TGCAGTGTCCCGAGCGGGACCTCCTACACCTTC | CSVPSGTSYTF
- | 15 | TRBJ2-7 | TRBD1 | TRBV11-3 | TGTGCCAGCAGCTTAGCACAGGGGGCGAGCTACGAGCAGTACTTC | CASSLAQGASYEQYF
- | 19 | TRBJ1-5 | TRBD1 | TRBV6-2/TRBV6-3 | TGTGCCAGCAGTTACTGGCCGGACAGGGGATTTAATAGCAATCAGCCCCAGCATTTT | CASSYWPDRGFNSNQPQHF
- | 14 | TRBJ2-7 | - | TRBV2 | TGTGCCAGCAGGAGTACGGACAGTACCTACGAGCAGTACTTC | CASRSTDSTYEQYF
- | 13 | TRBJ2-5 | - | TRBV19 | TGTGCCAGTAGTTTAATCAGGGGAGAGACCCAGTACTTC | CASSLIRGETQYF
- | 14 | TRBJ2-2 | TRBD1 | TRBV6-5 | TGTGCCAGCGTCCGGACAGGGGGGATCGGGGAGCTGTTTTTT | CASVRTGGIGELFF
once | 18 | TRBJ1-1 | TRBD1 | TRBV19 | TGTGCCAGCCCCCAAGCCGGGCAGGACAGGGGGCCGGTCACTGAAGCTTTCTTT | CASPQAGQDRGPVTEAFF
- | 13 | TRBJ1-3 | - | TRBV5-1 | TGCGCCAGCAGCGCGAGCTCTGGAAACACCATATATTTT | CASSASSGNTIYF
- | 17 | TRBJ2-2 | TRBD2 | TRBV9 | TGTGCCAGCAGCGTAGGACTAGCGGGGGTGTTCACCGGGGAGCTGTTTTTT | CASSVGLAGVFTGELFF
few | 14 | TRBJ2-1 | - | TRBV10-3 | TGTGCCATCAGTGTAGTCCCCTCCTACAATGAGCAGTTCTTC | CAISVVPSYNEQFF
- | 14 | TRBJ1-6 | TRBD1 | TRBV5-1 | TGCGCCAGCAGATCGACAGGGGACAATTCACCCCTCCACTTT | CASRSTGDNSPLHF
- | 13 | TRBJ1-1 | TRBD1 | TRBV15 | TGTGCCACCAGGGACAGGGTGAACACTGAAGCTTTCTTT | CATRDRVNTEAFF
- | 14 | TRBJ1-5 | TRBD1 | TRBV29-1 | TGCAGCGTTGCTCGACAGGGAGAAAATCAGCCCCAGCATTTT | CSVARQGENQPQHF
- | 15 | TRBJ2-5 | TRBD1 | TRBV5-1 | TGCGCCAGCAGGCGGGGGACAGGGTATGGGGAGACCCAGTACTTC | CASRRGTGYGETQYF
- | 16 | TRBJ2-5 | TRBD2 | TRBV27 | TGTGCCAGCTTGCCGGTGGGGAGGGCGCCTGGGGAGACCCAGTACTTC | CASLPVGRAPGETQYF
- | 17 | TRBJ2-3 | TRBD1 | TRBV29-1 | TGCAGCGTTGATAGGTGGACAGGGTCCTCTAGCACAGATACGCAGTATTTT | CSVDRWTGSSSTDTQYF
- | 14 | TRBJ1-2 | - | TRBV5-1 | TGCGCCAGCAGCCCGGAGGACAGCTCGGCTGGCTACACCTTC | CASSPEDSSAGYTF
- | 17 | TRBJ2-1 | TRBD2 | TRBV7-2 | TGTGCCAGCAGCCCTTTACTAGCGGGGGCCGGGTACAATGAGCAGTTCTTC | CASSPLLAGAGYNEQFF
- | 15 | TRBJ1-1 | TRBD1 | TRBV9 | TGTGCCAGCAGCGCGACAGGGAGTCTGCACGCTGAAGCTTTCTTT | CASSATGSLHAEAFF
few | 15 | TRBJ1-1 | TRBD1 | TRBV7-9 | TGTGCCAGCAGCGTCGGTTGGACAGGGTACACTGAAGCTTTCTTT | CASSVGWTGYTEAFF
- | 15 | TRBJ1-6 | - | TRBV28 | TGTGCCAGCGACCTCGGAGGGGACCATAATTCACCCCTCCACTTT | CASDLGGDHNSPLHF
- | 13 | TRBJ1-2 | - | TRBV2 | TGTGCCAGCCCCATTGAGGACACCTATGGCTACACCTTC | CASPIEDTYGYTF
- | 15 | TRBJ2-7 | - | TRBV5-6 | TGTGCCAGCAGCCTCATTGGGCGAAGCTCCTACGAGCAGTACTTC | CASSLIGRSSYEQYF
many | 16 | TRBJ1-5 | - | TRBV7-2 | TGTGCCAGCAGCTTAGTAGCAGGGGTTGGCAATCAGCCCCAGCATTTT | CASSLVAGVGNQPQHF
- | 16 | TRBJ2-5 | - | TRBV5-6 | TGTGCCAGCAGCCAAATTATACAGGGTGGGTGGGAGACCCAGTACTTC | CASSQIIQGGWETQYF
- | 14 | TRBJ1-4 | TRBD1 | TRBV6-5 | TGTGCCAGCAGTCTGACAGGGGCGTCCGGGGGACTGTTTTTT | CASSLTGASGGLFF
- | 14 | TRBJ1-2 | - | TRBV2 | TGTGCCAGCAACGTAGGAGTCACTAACTATGGCTACACCTTC | CASNVGVTNYGYTF
- | 17 | TRBJ2-1 | TRBD2 | TRBV3-1/TRBV3-2 | TGTGCCAGCAGCCACCGCCGACTAGCGGGGTGGTTGAATGAGCAGTTCTTC | CASSHRRLAGWLNEQFF
- | 15 | TRBJ2-3 | - | TRBV19 | TGTGCCAGTAAGGGGACAACACACAGCACAGATACGCAGTATTTT | CASKGTTHSTDTQYF
- | 14 | TRBJ2-1 | TRBD2 | TRBV7-4 | TGTGCCAGCAGCCTAGCGGGGGGGCTCAATGAGCAGTTCTTC | CASSLAGGLNEQFF